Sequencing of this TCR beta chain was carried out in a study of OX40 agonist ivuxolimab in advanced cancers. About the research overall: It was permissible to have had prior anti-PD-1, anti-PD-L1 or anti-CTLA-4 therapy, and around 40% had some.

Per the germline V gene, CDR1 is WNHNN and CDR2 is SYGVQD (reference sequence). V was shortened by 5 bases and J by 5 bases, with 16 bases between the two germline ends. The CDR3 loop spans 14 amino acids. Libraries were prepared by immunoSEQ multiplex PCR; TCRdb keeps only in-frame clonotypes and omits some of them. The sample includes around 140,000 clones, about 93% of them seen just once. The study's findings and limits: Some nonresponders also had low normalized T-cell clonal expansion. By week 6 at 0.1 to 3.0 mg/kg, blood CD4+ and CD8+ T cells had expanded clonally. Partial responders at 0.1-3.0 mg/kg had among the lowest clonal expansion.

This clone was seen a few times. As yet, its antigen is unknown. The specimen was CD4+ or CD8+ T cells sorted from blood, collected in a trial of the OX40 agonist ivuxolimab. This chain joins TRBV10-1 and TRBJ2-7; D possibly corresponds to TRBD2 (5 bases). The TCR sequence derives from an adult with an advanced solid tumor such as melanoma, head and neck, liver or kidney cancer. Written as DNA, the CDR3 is TGCGCCAGCAGTCCGCTCGGGGTTGCGCACGAGCAGTACTTC. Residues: CASSPLGVAHEQYF.